What follows is one TCR beta chain and its context. Its antigen remains unidentified. This sample stems from a study of shared clonotypes between healthy human individuals. Study-wide context: Plates per donor: three CD4 naive, three CD4 memory, two CD8 naive, one CD8 memory. Study-wide results and caveats: The donor pool, a small one, limited the genetic and exposure-history diversity represented.

The study enrolled healthy HIV-negative adults without recent acute infections or vaccinations as donors. The V end was cut by 6 bases, the J end by 7 bases, with 18 bases between. In germline, CDR1 is SNHLY, CDR2 FYNNEI. The CDR3 consists of 15 residues. Investigators spread the genomic DNA of each subset evenly over several immunoSEQ plates. The data were produced by immunoSEQ multiplex PCR, yet TCRdb's version contains in-frame clones alone and is incomplete. Among about 960,000 clones, over 75% were seen once, and the ten largest hold around 1.4%. The chain carries TRBV2 and TRBJ2-2, with D perhaps being TRBD1 or TRBD2 (5 bases each). This TCR was recovered from a young man in good health. Sample: memory CD4+ T cells sorted from blood. The subset is: CD45RA-negative fraction. The DNA for the CDR3 is TGTGCCAGCAGCGAATCGGGGCAGAGGGGCGGGGAGCTGTTTTTT. Its protein is CASSESGQRGGELFF.